This TCR beta chain came from a study of blood T cell repertoires in COVID-19. Looking at the study overall: COVID-19 samples, acute and convalescent, were from the United States, Italy and Spain. PBMCs, B-cell-depleted T cells, or T cells were the source of the cDNA or gDNA that made up the material.

Germline CDR1 is ENHRY and CDR2 is SYGVKD. With V trimmed by 3 bases and J by 5 bases, 8 bases remained unmatched. The CDR3 runs 15 residues. In the study's own analysis: Estimation of nucleated cell counts was performed using reference gene primer amplification. The data were produced by immunoSEQ multiplex PCR, yet TCRdb's version contains in-frame clones alone and is incomplete. That table furnishes V, J and clone size, whereas the DNA furnished D and trimming. The table lists just over 300,000 clones, almost 90% of them singletons. Cohorts were assigned according to the clinical history that participants reported.

Sequences were obtained from PBMCs or T cells enriched from blood (not recorded which). This receptor was identified in a woman aged 18-29 years with acute COVID-19. The gene calls are TRBV10-3 and TRBJ1-1, with 8 bases fitting TRBD1. The CDR3 DNA reads TGTGCCATCAGTGACTGGCAGGGGGCGCGTACTGAAGCTTTCTTT. Translated, it gives CAISDWQGARTEAFF.